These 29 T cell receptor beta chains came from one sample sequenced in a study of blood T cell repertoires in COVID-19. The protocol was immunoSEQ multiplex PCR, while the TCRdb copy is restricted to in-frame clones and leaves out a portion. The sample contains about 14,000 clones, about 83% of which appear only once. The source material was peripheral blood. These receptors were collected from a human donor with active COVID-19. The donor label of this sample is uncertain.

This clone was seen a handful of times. CDR3 in DNA: TGCGCCAGCAGCTCAACAGGGCTGAACACTGAAGCTTTCTTT. Encoded protein: CASSSTGLNTEAFF. This chain connects TRBV5-1 to TRBJ1-1, with D possibly matching TRBD1 (6 bases). Trimming cost V 3 bases and J 0 bases, with 9 bases left between them. Germline V lookup: CDR1 SGHRS, CDR2 YFSETQ. The CDR3 consists of 14 residues.

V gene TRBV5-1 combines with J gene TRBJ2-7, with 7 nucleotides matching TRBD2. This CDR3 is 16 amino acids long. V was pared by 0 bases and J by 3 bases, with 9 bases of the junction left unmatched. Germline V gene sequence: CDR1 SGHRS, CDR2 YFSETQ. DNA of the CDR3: TGCGCCAGCAGCTTGGTGGGAGGGAAGAATAGCTACGAGCAGTACTTC. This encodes CASSLVGGKNSYEQYF.

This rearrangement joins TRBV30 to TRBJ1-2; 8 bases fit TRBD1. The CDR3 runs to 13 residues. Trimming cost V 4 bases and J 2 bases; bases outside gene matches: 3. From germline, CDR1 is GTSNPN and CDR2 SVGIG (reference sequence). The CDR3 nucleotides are TGTGCCTGGACCACAGGGGGAAACTATGGCTACACCTTC. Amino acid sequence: CAWTTGGNYGYTF.

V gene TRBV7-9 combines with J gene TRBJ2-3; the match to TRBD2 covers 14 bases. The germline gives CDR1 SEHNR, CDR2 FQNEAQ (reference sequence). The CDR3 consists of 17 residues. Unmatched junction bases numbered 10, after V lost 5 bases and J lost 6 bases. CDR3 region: CASSPRLAGGPRDTQYF. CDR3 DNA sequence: TGTGCCAGCAGCCCAAGACTAGCGGGGGGGCCCCGTGATACGCAGTATTTT.

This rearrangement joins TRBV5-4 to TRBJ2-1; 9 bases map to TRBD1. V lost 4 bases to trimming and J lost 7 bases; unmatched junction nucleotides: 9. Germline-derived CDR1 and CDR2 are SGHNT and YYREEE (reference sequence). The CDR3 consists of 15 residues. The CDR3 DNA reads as TGTGCCAGCAGCCTGGACAGGGGATCGAGGAATGAGCAGTTCTTC. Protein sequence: CASSLDRGSRNEQFF. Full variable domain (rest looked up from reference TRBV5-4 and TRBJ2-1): ETGVTQSPTHLIKTRGQQVTLRCSSQSGHNTVSWYQQALGQGPQFIFQYYREEENGRGNFPPRFSGLQFPNYSSELNVNALELDDSALYLCASSLDRGSRNEQFFGPGTRLTVL.

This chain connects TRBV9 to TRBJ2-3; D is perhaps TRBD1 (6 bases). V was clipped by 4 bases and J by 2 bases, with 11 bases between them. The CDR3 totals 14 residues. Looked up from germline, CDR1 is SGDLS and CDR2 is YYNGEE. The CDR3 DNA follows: TGTGCCAGCAGCAGTAGGGGGATCACAGATACGCAGTATTTT. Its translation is CASSSRGITDTQYF.

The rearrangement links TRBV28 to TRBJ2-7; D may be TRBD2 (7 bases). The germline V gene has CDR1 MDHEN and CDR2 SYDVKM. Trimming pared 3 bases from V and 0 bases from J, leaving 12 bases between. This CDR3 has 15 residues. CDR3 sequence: CASSLGASGSYEQYF. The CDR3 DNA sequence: TGTGCCAGCAGTTTGGGGGCTAGCGGCTCCTACGAGCAGTACTTC.

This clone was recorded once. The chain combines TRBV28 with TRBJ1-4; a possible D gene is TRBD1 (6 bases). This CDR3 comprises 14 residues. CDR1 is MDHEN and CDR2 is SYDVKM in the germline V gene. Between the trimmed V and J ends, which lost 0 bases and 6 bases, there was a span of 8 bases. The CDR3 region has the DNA TGTGCCAGCAGTTTATGGGGGGCGCATGAAAAACTGTTTTTT. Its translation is CASSLWGAHEKLFF. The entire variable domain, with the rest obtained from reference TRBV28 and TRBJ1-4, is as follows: DVKVTQSSRYLVKRTGEKVFLECVQDMDHENMFWYRQDPGLGLRLIYFSYDVKMKEKGDIPEGYSVSREKKERFSLILESASTNQTSMYLCASSLWGAHEKLFFGSGTQLSVL.

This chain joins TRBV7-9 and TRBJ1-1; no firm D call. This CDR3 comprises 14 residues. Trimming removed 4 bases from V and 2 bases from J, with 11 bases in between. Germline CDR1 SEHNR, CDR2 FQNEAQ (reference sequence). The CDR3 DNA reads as TGTGCCAGCAGCTCCGTCAGCGGCAACACTGAAGCTTTCTTT. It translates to CASSSVSGNTEAFF.

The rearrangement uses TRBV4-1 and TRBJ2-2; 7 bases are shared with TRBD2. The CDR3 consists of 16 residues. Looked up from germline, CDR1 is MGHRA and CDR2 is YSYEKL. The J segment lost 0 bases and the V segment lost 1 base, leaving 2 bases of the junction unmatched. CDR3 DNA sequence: TGCGCCAGCAGCCAAGTGAGCGGGGCGAACACCGGGGAGCTGTTTTTT. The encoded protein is CASSQVSGANTGELFF.

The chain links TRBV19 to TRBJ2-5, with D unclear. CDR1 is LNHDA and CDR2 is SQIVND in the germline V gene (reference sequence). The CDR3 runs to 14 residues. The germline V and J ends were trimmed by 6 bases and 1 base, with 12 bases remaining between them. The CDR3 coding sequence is TGTGCCAGTAGCTTTACTGCCTTCCAAGAGACCCAGTACTTC. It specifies CASSFTAFQETQYF.

The CDR3 region is CASRESTASGNTIYF. The CDR3, as DNA: TGCGCCAGCAGGGAATCGACAGCCTCTGGAAACACCATATATTTT. This chain links TRBV5-1 with TRBJ1-3, with D possibly TRBD1 on 5 matching bases. V lost 5 bases to trimming and J lost 0 bases, with 12 bases between them. The CDR3 has 15 amino acids. The germline CDR1 and CDR2 sequences are SGHRS and YFSETQ.

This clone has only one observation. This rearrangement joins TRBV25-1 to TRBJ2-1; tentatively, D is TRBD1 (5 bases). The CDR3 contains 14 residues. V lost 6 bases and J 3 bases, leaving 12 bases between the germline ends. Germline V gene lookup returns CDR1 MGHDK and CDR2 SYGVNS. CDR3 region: CASSQAGNYNEQFF. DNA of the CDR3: TGTGCCAGCAGCCAAGCAGGGAACTACAATGAGCAGTTCTTC.

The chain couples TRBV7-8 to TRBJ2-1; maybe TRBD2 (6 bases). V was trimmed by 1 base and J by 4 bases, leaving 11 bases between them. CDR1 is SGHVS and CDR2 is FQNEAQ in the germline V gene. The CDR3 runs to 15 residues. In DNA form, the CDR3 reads TGTGCCAGCAGCTTAGTGCTAGCGAGTTACAATGAGCAGTTCTTC. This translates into CASSLVLASYNEQFF.

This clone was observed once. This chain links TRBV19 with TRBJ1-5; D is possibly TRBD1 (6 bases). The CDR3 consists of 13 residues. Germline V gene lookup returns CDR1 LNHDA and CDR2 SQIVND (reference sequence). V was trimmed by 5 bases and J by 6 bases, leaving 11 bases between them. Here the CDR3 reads CASSEAGAQPQHF. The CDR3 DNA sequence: TGTGCCAGTAGTGAGGCAGGGGCTCAGCCCCAGCATTTT.

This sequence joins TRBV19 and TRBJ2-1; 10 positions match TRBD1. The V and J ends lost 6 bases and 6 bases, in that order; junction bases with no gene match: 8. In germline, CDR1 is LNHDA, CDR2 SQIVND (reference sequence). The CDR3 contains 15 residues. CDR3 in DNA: TGTGCCAGTAGCAGACCGGGACAGGGGATCAATGAGCAGTTCTTC. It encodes CASSRPGQGINEQFF. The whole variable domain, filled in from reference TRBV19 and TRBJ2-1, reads DGGITQSPKYLFRKEGQNVTLSCEQNLNHDAMYWYRQDPGQGLRLIYYSQIVNDFQKGDIAEGYSVSREKKESFPLTVTSAQKNPTAFYLCASSRPGQGINEQFFGPGTRLTVL.

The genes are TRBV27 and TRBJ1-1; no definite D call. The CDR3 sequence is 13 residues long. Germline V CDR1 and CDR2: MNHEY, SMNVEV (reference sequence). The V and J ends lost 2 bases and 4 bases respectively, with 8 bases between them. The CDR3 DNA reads TGTGCCAGCAGTTTACGAGGGAGCACTGAAGCTTTCTTT. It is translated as CASSLRGSTEAFF.

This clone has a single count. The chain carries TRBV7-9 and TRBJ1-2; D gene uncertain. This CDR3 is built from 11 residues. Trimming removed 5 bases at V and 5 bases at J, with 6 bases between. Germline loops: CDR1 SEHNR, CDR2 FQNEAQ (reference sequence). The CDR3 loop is CASSLTYGYTF. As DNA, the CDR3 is TGTGCCAGCAGCCTAACTTATGGCTACACCTTC.

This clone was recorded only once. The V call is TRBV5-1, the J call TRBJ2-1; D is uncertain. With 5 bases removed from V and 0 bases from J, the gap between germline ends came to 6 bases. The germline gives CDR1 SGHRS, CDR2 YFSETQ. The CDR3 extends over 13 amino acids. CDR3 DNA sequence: TGCGCCAGCAGTTCTTCCTCCTACAATGAGCAGTTCTTC. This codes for CASSSSSYNEQFF.

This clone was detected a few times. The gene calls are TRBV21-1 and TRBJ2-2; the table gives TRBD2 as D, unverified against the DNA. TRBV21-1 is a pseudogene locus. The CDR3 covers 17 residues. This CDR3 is CASSKSGGSGGTGELFF. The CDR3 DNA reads TGTGCCAGCAGCAAAAGTGGTGGCAGCGGGGGAACCGGGGAGCTGTTTTTT.

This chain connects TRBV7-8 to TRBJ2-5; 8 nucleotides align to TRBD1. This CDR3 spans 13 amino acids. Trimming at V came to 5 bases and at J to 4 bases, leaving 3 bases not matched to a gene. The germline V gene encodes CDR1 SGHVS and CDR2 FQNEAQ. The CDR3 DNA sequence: TGTGCCAGCAGCGGACAGGGAAGAGAGACCCAGTACTTC. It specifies CASSGQGRETQYF.

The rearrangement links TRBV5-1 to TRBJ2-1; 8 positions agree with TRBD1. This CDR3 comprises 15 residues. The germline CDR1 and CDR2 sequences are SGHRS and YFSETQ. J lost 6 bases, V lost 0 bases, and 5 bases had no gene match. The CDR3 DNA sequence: TGCGCCAGCAGCTTGGAGCCAGGGGGCCGCAATGAGCAGTTCTTC. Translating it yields CASSLEPGGRNEQFF.

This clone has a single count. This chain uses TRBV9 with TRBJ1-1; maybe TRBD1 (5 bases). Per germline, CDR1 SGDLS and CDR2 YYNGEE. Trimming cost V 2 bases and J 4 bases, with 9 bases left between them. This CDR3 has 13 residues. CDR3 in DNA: TGTGCCAGCAGCGTGTGGAGGGGCACTGAAGCTTTCTTT. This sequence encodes CASSVWRGTEAFF.

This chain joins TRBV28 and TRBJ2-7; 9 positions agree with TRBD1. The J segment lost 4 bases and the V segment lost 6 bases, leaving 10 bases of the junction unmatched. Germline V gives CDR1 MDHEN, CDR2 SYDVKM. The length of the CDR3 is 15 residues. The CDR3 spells CASSHQQGATYEQYF. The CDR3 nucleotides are TGTGCCAGCAGCCACCAACAGGGGGCTACTTACGAGCAGTACTTC.

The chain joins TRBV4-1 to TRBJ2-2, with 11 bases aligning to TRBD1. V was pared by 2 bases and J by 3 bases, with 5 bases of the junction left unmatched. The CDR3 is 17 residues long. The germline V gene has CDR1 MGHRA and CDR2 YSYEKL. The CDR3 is CASSQLGQGGDTGELFF. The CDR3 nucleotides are TGCGCCAGCAGCCAACTGGGACAGGGGGGGGACACCGGGGAGCTGTTTTTT.

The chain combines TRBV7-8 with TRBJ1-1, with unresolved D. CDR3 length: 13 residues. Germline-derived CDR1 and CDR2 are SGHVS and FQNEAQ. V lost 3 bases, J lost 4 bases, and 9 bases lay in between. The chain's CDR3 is CASSFRETTEAFF. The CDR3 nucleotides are TGTGCCAGCAGCTTCCGGGAAACCACTGAAGCTTTCTTT. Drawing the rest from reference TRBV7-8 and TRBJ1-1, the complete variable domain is GAGVSQSPRYKVAKRGQDVALRCDPISGHVSLFWYQQALGQGPEFLTYFQNEAQLDKSGLPSDRFFAERPEGSVSTLKIQRTQQEDSAVYLCASSFRETTEAFFGQGTRLTVV.

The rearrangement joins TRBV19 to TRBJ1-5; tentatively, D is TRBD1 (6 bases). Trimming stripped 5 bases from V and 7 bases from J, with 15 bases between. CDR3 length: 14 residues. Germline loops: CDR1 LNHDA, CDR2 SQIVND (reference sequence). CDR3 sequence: CASSVQGLAQPQHF. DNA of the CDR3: TGTGCCAGTAGTGTACAGGGATTGGCACAGCCCCAGCATTTT.

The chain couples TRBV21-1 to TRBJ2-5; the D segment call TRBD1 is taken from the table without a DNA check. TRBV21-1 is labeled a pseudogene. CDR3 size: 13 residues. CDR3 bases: TGTGCCAGCAGCACCCGGACAGCAGAGACCCAGTACTTC. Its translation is CASSTRTAETQYF.

The CDR3 DNA follows: TGTGCCAGCAGCAAAGAGAAGGGGGCAGGGGTCTGGAATACGCAGTATTTT. Translated: CASSKEKGAGVWNTQYF. This chain connects TRBV21-1 to TRBJ2-3; TRBD1, as called in the table, went unchecked against the DNA. TRBV21-1 is tagged as a pseudogene. This CDR3 is built from 17 residues.